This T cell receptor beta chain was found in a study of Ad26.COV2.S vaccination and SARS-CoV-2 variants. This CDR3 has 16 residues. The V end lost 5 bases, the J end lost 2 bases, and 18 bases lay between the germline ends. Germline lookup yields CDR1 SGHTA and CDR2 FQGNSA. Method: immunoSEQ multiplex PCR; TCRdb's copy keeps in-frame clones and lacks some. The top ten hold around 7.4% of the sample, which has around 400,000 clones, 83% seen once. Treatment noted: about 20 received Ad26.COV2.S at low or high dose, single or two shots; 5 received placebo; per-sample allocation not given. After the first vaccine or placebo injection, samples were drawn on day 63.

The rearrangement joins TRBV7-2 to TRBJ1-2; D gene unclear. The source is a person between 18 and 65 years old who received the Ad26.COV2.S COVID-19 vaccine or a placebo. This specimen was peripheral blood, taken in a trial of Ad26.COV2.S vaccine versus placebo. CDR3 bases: TGTGCCAGCAGCCCACCCCCCCGCGGGCGAAACTATGGCTACACCTTC. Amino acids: CASSPPPRGRNYGYTF.